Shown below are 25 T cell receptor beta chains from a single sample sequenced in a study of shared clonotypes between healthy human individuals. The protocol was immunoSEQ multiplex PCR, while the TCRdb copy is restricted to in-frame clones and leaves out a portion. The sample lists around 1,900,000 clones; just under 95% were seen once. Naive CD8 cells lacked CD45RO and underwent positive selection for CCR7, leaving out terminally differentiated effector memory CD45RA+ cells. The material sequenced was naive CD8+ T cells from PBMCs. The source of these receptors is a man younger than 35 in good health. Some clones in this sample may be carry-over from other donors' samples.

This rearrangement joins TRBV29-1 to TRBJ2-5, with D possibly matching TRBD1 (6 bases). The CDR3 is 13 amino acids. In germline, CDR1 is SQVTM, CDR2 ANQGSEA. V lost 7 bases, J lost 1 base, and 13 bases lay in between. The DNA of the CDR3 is TGCAGCGCCGAACAGGGATTCCAAGAGACCCAGTACTTC. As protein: CSAEQGFQETQYF.

CDR3 amino acids: CASSFTSGSPYEQYF. The DNA for the CDR3 is TGTGCCAGCAGTTTTACTAGCGGGAGTCCGTACGAGCAGTACTTC. The V gene is TRBV27, the J gene TRBJ2-7, with 11 positions matching TRBD2. This CDR3 has 15 amino acids. Germline loops: CDR1 MNHEY, CDR2 SMNVEV (reference sequence). The J segment lost 4 bases and the V segment lost 3 bases, leaving 5 bases of the junction unmatched.

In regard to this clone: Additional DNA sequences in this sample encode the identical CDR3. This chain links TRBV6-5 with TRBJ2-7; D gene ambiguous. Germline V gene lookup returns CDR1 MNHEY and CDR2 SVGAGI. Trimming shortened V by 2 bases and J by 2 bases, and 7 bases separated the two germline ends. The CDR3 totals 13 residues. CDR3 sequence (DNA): TGTGCCAGCAGTTACAGGGAAACCTACGAGCAGTACTTC. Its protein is CASSYRETYEQYF.

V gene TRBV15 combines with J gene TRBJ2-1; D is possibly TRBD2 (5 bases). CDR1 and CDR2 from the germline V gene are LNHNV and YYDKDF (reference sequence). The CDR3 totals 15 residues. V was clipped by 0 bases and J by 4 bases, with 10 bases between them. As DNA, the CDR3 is TGTGCCACCAGCAGAGACCGACTATTTTACAATGAGCAGTTCTTC. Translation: CATSRDRLFYNEQFF. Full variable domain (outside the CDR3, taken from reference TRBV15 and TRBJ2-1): DAMVIQNPRYQVTQFGKPVTLSCSQTLNHNVMYWYQQKSSQAPKLLFHYYDKDFNNEADTPDNFQSRRPNTSFCFLDIRSPGLGDTAMYLCATSRDRLFYNEQFFGPGTRLTVL.

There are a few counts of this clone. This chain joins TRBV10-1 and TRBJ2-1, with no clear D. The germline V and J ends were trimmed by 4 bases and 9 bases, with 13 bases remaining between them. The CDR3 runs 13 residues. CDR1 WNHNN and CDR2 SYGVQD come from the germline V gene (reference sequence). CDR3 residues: CASSGTLPGEQFF. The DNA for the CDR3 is TGCGCCAGCAGTGGAACACTCCCGGGTGAGCAGTTCTTC.

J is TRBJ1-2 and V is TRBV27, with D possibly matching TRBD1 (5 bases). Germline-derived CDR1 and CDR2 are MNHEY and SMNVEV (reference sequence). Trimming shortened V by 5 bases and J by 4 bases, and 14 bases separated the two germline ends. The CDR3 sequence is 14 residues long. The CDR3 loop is CASSPSGPGYGYTF. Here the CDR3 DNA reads TGTGCCAGCAGTCCGTCGGGACCGGGCTATGGCTACACCTTC.

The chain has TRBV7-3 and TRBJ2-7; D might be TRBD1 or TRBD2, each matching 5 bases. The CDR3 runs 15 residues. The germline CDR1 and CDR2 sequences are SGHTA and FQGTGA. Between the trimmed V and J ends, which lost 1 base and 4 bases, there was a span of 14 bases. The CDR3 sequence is CASSLIPGTYYEQYF. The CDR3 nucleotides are TGTGCCAGCAGCTTAATACCCGGGACCTATTACGAGCAGTACTTC.

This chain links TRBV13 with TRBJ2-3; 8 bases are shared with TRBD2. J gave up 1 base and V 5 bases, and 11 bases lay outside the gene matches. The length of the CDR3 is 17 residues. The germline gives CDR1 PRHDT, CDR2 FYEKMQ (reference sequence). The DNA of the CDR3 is TGTGCCAGCAGCCCCCCCGGGCGGGAGGCAGGCACAGATACGCAGTATTTT. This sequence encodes CASSPPGREAGTDTQYF.

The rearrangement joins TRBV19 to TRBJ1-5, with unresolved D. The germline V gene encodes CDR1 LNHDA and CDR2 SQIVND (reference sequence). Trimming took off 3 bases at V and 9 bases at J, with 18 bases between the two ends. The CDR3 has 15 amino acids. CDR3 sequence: CASSMKDGDLAPQHF. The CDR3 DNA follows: TGTGCCAGTAGTATGAAGGATGGGGATTTGGCGCCCCAGCATTTT.

CDR3 nucleotides: TGTGCCAGCAGTTTTTCAGCAGGGACAGTTCCTGAGCAGTTCTTC. It translates to CASSFSAGTVPEQFF. V usage is TRBV27 and J usage is TRBJ2-1, with TRBD1 identical over 7 bases. The CDR3 length is 15 residues. Germline assignment: CDR1 MNHEY and CDR2 SMNVEV (reference sequence). After removal of 3 bases from V and 9 bases from J, the junction contained 11 bases not matched to a gene.

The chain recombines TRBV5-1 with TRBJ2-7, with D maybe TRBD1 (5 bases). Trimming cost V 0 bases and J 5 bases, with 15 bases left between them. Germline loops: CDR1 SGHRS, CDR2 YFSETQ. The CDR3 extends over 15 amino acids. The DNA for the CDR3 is TGCGCCAGCAGCTTGGGTGGCAGGGTGATCGACGAGCAGTACTTC. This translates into CASSLGGRVIDEQYF.

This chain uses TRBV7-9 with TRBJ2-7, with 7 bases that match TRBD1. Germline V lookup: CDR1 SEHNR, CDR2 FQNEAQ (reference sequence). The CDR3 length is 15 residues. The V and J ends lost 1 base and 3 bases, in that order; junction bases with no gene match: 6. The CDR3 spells CASSLGQGGYYEQYF. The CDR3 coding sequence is TGTGCCAGCAGCTTAGGACAGGGCGGATACTACGAGCAGTACTTC. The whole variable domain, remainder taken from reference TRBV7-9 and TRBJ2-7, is DTGVSQNPRHKITKRGQNVTFRCDPISEHNRLYWYRQTLGQGPEFLTYFQNEAQLEKSRLLSDRFSAERPKGSFSTLEIQRTEQGDSAMYLCASSLGQGGYYEQYFGPGTRLTVT.

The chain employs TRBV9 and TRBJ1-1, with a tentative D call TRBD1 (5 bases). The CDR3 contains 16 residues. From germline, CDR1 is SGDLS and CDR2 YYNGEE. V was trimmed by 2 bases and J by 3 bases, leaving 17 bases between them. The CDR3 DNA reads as TGTGCCAGCAGCGTTTCAGGGACCATGGCGGACACTGAAGCTTTCTTT. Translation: CASSVSGTMADTEAFF.

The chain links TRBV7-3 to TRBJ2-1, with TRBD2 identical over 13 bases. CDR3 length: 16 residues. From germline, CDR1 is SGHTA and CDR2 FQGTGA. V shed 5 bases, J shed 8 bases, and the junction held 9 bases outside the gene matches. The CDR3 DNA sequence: TGTGCCAGCAGCACGGGGACTAGCGGGATCAGTGATGAGCAGTTCTTC. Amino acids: CASSTGTSGISDEQFF.

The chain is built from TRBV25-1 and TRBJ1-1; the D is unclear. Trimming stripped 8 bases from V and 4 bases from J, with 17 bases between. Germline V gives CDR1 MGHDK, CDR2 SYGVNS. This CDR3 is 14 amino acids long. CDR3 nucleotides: TGTGCCAGCGCCCCTCCCGGGCCTTTCACTGAAGCTTTCTTT. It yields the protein CASAPPGPFTEAFF.

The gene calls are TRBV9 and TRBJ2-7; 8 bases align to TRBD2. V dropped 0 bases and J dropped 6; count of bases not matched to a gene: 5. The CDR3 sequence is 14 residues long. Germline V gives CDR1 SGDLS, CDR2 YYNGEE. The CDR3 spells CASSVGGLGGEQYF. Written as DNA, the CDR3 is TGTGCCAGCAGCGTAGGGGGACTAGGTGGCGAGCAGTACTTC.

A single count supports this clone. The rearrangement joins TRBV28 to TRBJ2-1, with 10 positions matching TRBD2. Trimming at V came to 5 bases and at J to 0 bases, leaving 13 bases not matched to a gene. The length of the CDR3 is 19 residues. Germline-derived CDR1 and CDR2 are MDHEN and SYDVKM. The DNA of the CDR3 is TGTGCCAGCAGTCAGTTAATCGGGACTAGCGAGAGCTCCTACAATGAGCAGTTCTTC. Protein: CASSQLIGTSESSYNEQFF.

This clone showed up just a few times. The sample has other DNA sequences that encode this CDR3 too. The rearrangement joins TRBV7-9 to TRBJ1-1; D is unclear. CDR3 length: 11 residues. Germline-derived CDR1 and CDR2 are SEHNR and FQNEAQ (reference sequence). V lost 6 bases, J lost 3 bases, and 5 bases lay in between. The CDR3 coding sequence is TGTGCCAGCAGGACCGACACTGAAGCTTTCTTT. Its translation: CASRTDTEAFF. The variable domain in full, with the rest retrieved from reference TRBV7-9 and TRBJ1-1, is DTGVSQNPRHKITKRGQNVTFRCDPISEHNRLYWYRQTLGQGPEFLTYFQNEAQLEKSRLLSDRFSAERPKGSFSTLEIQRTEQGDSAMYLCASRTDTEAFFGQGTRLTVV.

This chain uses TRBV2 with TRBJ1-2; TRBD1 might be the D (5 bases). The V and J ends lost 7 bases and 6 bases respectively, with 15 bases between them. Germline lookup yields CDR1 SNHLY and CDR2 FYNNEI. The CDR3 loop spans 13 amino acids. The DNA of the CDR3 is TGTGCCAGCAATATCGGGGCGAGAAATGGCTACACCTTC. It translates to CASNIGARNGYTF.

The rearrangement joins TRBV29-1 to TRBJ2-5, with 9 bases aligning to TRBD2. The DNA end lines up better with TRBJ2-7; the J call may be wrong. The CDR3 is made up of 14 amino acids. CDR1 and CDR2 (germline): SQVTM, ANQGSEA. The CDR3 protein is CSVGVAGVGYEQYF. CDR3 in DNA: TGCAGCGTTGGGGTAGCGGGAGTCGGGTACGAGCAGTACTTC.

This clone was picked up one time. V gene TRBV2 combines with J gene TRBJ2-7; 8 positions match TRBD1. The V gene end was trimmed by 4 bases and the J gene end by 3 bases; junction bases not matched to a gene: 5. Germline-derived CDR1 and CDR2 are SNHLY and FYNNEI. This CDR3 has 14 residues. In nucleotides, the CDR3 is TGTGCCAGCAGTGGGGCAGGGGGCTTCTACGAGCAGTACTTC. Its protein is CASSGAGGFYEQYF.

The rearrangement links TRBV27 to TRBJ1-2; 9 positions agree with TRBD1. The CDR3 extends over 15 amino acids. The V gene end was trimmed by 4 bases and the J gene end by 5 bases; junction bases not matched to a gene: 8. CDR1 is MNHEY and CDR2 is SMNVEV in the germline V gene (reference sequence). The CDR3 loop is CASSWGPGTGYGYTF. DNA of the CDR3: TGTGCCAGCAGTTGGGGGCCCGGGACAGGGTATGGCTACACCTTC.

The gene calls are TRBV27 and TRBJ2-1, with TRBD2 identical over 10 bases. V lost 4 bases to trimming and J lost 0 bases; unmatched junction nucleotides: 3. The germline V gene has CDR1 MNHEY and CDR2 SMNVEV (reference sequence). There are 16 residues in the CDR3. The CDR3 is CASSSGLAASYNEQFF. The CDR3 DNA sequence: TGTGCCAGCAGTTCCGGACTAGCGGCCTCCTACAATGAGCAGTTCTTC.

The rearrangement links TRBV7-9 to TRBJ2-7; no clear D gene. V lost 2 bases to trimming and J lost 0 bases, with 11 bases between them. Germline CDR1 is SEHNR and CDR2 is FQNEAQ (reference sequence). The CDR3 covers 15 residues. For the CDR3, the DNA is TGTGCCAGCAGCTTACGTGACGCCCCCTCCTACGAGCAGTACTTC. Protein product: CASSLRDAPSYEQYF.

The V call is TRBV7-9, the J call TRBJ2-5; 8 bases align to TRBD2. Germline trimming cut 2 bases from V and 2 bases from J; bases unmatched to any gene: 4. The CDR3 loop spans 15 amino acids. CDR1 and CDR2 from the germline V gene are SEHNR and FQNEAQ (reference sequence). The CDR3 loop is CASSLFAGGQETQYF. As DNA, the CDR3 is TGTGCCAGCAGCTTATTCGCGGGAGGACAAGAGACCCAGTACTTC. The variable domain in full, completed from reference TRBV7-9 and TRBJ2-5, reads DTGVSQNPRHKITKRGQNVTFRCDPISEHNRLYWYRQTLGQGPEFLTYFQNEAQLEKSRLLSDRFSAERPKGSFSTLEIQRTEQGDSAMYLCASSLFAGGQETQYFGPGTRLLVL.